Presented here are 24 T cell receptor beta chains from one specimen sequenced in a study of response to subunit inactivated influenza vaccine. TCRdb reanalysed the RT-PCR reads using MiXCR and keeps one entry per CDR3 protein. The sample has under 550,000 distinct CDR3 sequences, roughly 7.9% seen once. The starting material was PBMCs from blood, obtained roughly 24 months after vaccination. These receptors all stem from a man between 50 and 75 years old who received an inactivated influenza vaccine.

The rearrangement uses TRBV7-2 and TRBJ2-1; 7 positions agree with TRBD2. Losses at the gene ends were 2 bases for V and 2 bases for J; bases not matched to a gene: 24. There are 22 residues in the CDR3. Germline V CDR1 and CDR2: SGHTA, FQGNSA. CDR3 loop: CASSLREGEGTRQRGTYNEQFF. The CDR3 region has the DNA TGTGCCAGCAGCTTACGGGAAGGGGAAGGAACTCGACAGCGGGGCACCTACAATGAGCAGTTCTTC.

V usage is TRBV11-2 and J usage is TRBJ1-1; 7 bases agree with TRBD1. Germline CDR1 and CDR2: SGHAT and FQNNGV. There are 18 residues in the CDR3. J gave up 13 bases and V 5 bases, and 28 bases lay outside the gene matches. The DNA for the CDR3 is TGTGCCAGCAGCCTACATCCGCCAACCGGGACAGTCTTTCCGGGAGGTTTCTTT. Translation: CASSLHPPTGTVFPGGFF.

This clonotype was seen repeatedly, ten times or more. The CDR3 spells CASSYHGLAGVNEQFF. For the CDR3, the DNA is TGTGCCAGCAGTTACCACGGTCTAGCGGGGGTCAATGAGCAGTTCTTC. The J gene is TRBJ2-1, the V gene TRBV6-5, with 10 bases aligning to TRBD2. The trim removed 2 bases at V and 6 bases at J, leaving 7 bases unmatched. The CDR3 covers 16 residues. Germline V gene sequence: CDR1 MNHEY, CDR2 SVGAGI.

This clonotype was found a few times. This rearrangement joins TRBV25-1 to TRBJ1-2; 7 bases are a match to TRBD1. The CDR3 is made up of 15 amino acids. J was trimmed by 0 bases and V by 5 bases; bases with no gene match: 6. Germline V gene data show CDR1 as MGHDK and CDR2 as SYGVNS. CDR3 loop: CASSIGTAANYGYTF. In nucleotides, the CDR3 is TGTGCCAGCAGTATAGGGACAGCAGCTAACTATGGCTACACCTTC.

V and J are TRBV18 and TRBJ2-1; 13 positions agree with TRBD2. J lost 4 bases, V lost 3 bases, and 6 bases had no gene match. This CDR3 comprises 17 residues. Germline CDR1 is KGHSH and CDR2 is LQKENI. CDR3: CASSPTRTSGGYNEQFF. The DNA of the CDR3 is TGTGCCAGCTCACCGACTCGGACTAGCGGGGGATACAATGAGCAGTTCTTC.

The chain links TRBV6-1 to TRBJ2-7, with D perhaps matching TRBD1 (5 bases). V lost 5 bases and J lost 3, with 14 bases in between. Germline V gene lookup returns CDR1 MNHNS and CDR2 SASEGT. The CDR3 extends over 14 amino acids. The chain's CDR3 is CASSKTGPDYEQYF. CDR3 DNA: TGTGCCAGCAGTAAAACAGGCCCTGACTACGAGCAGTACTTC.

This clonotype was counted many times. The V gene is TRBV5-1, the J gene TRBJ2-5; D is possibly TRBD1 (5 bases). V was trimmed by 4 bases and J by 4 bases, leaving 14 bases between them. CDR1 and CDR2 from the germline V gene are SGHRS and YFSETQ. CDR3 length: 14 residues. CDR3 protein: CASSEAQGAETQYF. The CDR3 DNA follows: TGCGCCAGCAGCGAAGCCCAGGGTGCAGAGACCCAGTACTTC.

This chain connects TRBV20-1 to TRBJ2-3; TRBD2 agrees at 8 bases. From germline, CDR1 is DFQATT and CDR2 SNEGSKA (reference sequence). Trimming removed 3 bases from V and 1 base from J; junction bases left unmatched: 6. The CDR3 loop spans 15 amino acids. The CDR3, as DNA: TGCAGTGCTAGGACGGCAGCGGGAGGCACAGATACGCAGTATTTT. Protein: CSARTAAGGTDTQYF.

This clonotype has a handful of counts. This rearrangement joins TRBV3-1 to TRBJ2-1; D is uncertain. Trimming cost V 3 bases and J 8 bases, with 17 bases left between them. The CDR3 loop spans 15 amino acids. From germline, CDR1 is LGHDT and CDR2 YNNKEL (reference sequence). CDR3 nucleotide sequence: TGTGCCAGCAGCCACCCAGCGTATCCCGTGGATGAGCAGTTCTTC. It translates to CASSHPAYPVDEQFF.

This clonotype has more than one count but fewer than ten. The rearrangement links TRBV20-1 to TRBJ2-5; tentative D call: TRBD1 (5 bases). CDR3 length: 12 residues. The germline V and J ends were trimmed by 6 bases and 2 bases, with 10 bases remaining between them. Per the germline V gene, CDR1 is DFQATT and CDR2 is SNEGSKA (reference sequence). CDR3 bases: TGCAGTGCCACAGGCGGTCAAGAGACCCAGTACTTC. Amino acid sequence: CSATGGQETQYF.

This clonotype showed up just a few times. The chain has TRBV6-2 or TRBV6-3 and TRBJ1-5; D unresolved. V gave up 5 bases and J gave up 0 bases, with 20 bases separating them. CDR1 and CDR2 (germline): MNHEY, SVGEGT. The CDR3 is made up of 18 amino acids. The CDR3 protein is CASSGGGRGFYSNQPQHF. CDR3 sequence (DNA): TGTGCCAGCAGTGGAGGTGGCAGAGGTTTTTATAGCAATCAGCCCCAGCATTTT.

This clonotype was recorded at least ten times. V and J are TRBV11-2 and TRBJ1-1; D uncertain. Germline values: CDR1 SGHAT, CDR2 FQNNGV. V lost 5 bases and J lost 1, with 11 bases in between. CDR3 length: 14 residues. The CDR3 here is CASSPTGWNTEAFF. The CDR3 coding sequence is TGTGCCAGCAGCCCCACTGGGTGGAACACTGAAGCTTTCTTT.

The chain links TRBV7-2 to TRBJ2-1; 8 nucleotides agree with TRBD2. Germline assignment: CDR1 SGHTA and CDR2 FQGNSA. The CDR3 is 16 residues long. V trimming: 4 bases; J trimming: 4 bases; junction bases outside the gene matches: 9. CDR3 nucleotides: TGTGCCAGCAGCTCGCAGGCGGGGGGCGGGTACAATGAGCAGTTCTTC. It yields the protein CASSSQAGGGYNEQFF. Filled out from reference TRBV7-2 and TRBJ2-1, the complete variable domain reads GAGVSQSPSNKVTEKGKDVELRCDPISGHTALYWYRQSLGQGLEFLIYFQGNSAPDKSGLPSDRFSAERTGGSVSTLTIQRTQQEDSAVYLCASSSQAGGGYNEQFFGPGTRLTVL.

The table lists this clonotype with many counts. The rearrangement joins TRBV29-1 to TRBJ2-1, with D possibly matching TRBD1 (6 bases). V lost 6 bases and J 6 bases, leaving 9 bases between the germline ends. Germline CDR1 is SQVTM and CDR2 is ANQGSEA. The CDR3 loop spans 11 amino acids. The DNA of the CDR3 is TGCAGCGTCGGACAGATCAATGAGCAGTTCTTC. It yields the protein CSVGQINEQFF.

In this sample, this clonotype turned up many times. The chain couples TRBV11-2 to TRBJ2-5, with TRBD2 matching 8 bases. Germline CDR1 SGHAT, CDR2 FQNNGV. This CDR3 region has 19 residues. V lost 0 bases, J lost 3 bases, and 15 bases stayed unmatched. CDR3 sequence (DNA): TGTGCCAGCAGCTTAGACGCGCGCGTGGGTAGCGGGGCCGAAGAGACCCAGTACTTC. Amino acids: CASSLDARVGSGAEETQYF.

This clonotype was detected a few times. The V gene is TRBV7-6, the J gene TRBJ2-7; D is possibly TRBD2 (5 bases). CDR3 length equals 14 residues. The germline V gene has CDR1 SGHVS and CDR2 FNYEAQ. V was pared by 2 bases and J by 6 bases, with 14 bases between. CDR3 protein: CASSLIARVAEQYF. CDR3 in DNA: TGTGCCAGCAGCTTAATAGCGCGGGTTGCCGAGCAGTACTTC.

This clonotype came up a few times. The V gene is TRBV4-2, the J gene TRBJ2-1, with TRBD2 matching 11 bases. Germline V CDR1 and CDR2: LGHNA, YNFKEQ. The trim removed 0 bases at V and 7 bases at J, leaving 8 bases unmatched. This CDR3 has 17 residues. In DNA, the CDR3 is TGTGCCAGCAGCCAAGAAAGACTAGCGGGATTGGGGAATGAGCAGTTCTTC. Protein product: CASSQERLAGLGNEQFF.

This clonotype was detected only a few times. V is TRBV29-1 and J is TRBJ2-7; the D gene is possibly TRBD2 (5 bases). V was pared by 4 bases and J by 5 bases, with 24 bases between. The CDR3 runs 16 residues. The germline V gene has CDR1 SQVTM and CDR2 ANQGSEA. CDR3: CSVGLSVSVRADEQYF. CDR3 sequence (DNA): TGCAGCGTTGGGCTTTCCGTTAGTGTGCGGGCGGACGAGCAGTACTTC.

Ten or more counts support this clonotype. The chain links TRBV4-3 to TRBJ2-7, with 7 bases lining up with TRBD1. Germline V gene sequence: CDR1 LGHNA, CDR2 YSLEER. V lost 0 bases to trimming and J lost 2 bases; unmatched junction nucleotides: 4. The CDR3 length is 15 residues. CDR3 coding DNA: TGCGCCAGCAGCCAAGAATGGGACAGACCCTACGAGCAGTACTTC. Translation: CASSQEWDRPYEQYF.

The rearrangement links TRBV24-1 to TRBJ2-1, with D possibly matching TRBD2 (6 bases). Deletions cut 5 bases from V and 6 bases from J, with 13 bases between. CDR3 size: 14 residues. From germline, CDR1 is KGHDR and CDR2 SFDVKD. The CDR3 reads CATSARGMGNEQFF. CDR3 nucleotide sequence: TGTGCCACCAGTGCGCGGGGAATGGGCAATGAGCAGTTCTTC.

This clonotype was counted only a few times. CDR3 residues: CAGGRVSRLSSGANVLTF. CDR3 DNA sequence: TGTGCCGGGGGACGTGTGTCACGGTTAAGCTCTGGGGCCAACGTCCTGACTTTC. This sequence joins TRBV11-2 and TRBJ2-6; TRBD1 or TRBD2 may be the D gene (5 bases each). V was clipped by 11 bases and J by 0 bases, with 23 bases between them. The CDR3 loop spans 18 amino acids. Germline lookup yields CDR1 SGHAT and CDR2 FQNNGV. The whole variable domain, filled in from reference TRBV11-2 and TRBJ2-6, reads EAGVAQSPRYKIIEKRQSVAFWCNPISGHATLYWYQQILGQGPKLLIQFQNNGVVDDSQLPKDRFSAERLKGVDSTLKIQPAKLEDSAVYLCAGGRVSRLSSGANVLTFGAGSRLTVL.

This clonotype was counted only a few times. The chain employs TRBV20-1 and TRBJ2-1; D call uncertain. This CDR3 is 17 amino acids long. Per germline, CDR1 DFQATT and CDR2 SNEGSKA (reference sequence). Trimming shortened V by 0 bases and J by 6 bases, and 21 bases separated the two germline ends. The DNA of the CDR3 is TGCAGTGCTAGAGATTCTTTCGACCCGAATCATCTCAATGAGCAGTTCTTC. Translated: CSARDSFDPNHLNEQFF.

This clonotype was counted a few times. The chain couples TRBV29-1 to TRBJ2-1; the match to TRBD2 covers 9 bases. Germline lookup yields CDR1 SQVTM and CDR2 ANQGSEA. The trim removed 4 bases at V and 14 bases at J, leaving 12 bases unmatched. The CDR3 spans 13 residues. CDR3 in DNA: TGCAGCGTTGCCGGCGGGGGGGCCGGACAAGAGTTCTTC. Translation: CSVAGGGAGQEFF.

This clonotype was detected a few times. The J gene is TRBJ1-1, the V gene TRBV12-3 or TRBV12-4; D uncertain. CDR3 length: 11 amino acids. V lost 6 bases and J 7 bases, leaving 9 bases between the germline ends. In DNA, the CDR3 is TGTGCCAGCAGCAAGCCCCGTGAAGCTTTCTTT. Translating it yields CASSKPREAFF.